This entry concerns a single TCR beta chain. No antigen is known for it. V lost 6 bases and J 0 bases, leaving 17 bases between the germline ends. The CDR3 contains 16 residues. These data are taken from a study of identical twins. Study outcomes and limitations: Compared with models, monozygotic twins showed more out-of-frame TCR alpha sharing.

Unique molecular identifiers were present on the cDNA, which also gained a universal primer site by template switching. TCRdb re-called the 5' RACE reads through MiXCR, storing one row per CDR3 protein. Among 350,000 to 500,000 distinct CDR3 sequences listed, 18% were seen once. The sample taken for sequencing was naive T cells sorted from blood. V and J are TRBV12-3 or TRBV12-4 and TRBJ2-5, with D perhaps TRBD2 (6 bases). The TCR sequence derives from a man aged 50-59 years in good health. The CDR3 bases are TGTGCCAGCAGAGGCCAAGCGGGCGGTCACCAAGAGACCCAGTACTTC. Amino acids: CASRGQAGGHQETQYF.